The next 18 T cell receptor beta chains were all read from a single sample in a study of cytomegalovirus exposure and HLA in healthy donors. The study ran its PCR with 60 Vbeta and 13 Jbeta primers. The protocol was immunoSEQ multiplex PCR, while the TCRdb copy is restricted to in-frame clones and leaves out a portion. This repertoire shows just over 150,000 clones, around three quarters found once; its top ten account for approximately 3.1%. Sequencing input: PBMCs. Receptors were obtained from a middle-aged woman in good health and CMV-seronegative.

This clone appeared a single time. The chain uses TRBV2 and TRBJ2-5, with 7 nucleotides matching TRBD2. With 2 bases clipped from V and 5 bases from J, the junction kept 5 bases outside the gene matches. This CDR3 is 14 amino acids long. Germline values: CDR1 SNHLY, CDR2 FYNNEI. CDR3 coding DNA: TGTGCCAGCAGTGAATCCCGGGGGGTCGAGACCCAGTACTTC. Residues: CASSESRGVETQYF.

This clone was observed a few times. The chain employs TRBV6-5 and TRBJ2-1; D is possibly TRBD1 (6 bases). The CDR3 sequence is 14 residues long. The germline V and J ends were trimmed by 5 bases and 1 base, with 9 bases remaining between them. Germline V CDR1 and CDR2: MNHEY, SVGAGI. CDR3 sequence (DNA): TGTGCCAGCAGTGCAGGGGTGTCCTACAATGAGCAGTTCTTC. It encodes CASSAGVSYNEQFF.

The CDR3 reads CASSPTRDRGHQPQHF. The CDR3 DNA sequence: TGCGCCAGCAGCCCAACCCGGGACAGGGGGCATCAGCCCCAGCATTTT. This chain uses TRBV4-1 with TRBJ1-5; 12 nucleotides align to TRBD1. J lost 5 bases, V lost 4 bases, and 6 bases had no gene match. Germline V lookup: CDR1 MGHRA, CDR2 YSYEKL. The CDR3 is 16 amino acids.

The chain has TRBV5-1 and TRBJ1-1; D gene unclear. This CDR3 contains 16 residues. V dropped 4 bases and J dropped 3 bases, with 19 bases sitting between them. CDR1 and CDR2 (germline): SGHRS, YFSETQ. The CDR3 nucleotides are TGCGCCAGCAGCCCGGGTTCGCGGGGTTATTACACTGAAGCTTTCTTT. It codes for CASSPGSRGYYTEAFF.

The chain has TRBV5-1 and TRBJ2-5; 8 bases are a match to TRBD2. Per germline, CDR1 SGHRS and CDR2 YFSETQ. The CDR3 covers 16 residues. The V and J ends lost 0 bases and 0 bases, in that order; junction bases with no gene match: 4. The CDR3 nucleotides read TGCGCCAGCAGCTTGGGGACTAGCAGCGACCAAGAGACCCAGTACTTC. Translated: CASSLGTSSDQETQYF.

The sample holds a few counts of this clone. The rearrangement uses TRBV18 and TRBJ2-7, with 9 bases identical to TRBD1. Germline-derived CDR1 and CDR2 are KGHSH and LQKENI. With 2 bases clipped from V and 5 bases from J, the junction kept 13 bases outside the gene matches. The CDR3 loop spans 17 amino acids. The CDR3 bases are TGTGCCAGCTCACCAAGATCCCCGGGACAGGGACGAGACGAGCAGTACTTC. Amino acid sequence: CASSPRSPGQGRDEQYF.

The table lists this clone with a count of one. CDR3 DNA: TGTGCCAGCAGTTTCCCAGGGATCTATGGCTACACCTTC. As protein: CASSFPGIYGYTF. The chain employs TRBV28 and TRBJ1-2; tentatively, D is TRBD1 (5 bases). The ends were cut back, 3 bases at V and 4 bases at J, with 9 bases in the middle. Germline CDR1 reads MDHEN; CDR2 reads SYDVKM. CDR3 length: 13 amino acids.

This clone has a count of ten or more. The V gene is TRBV5-1, the J gene TRBJ1-2, with unresolved D. The CDR3 loop spans 15 amino acids. The germline CDR1 and CDR2 sequences are SGHRS and YFSETQ. V was shortened by 1 base and J by 2 bases, with 12 bases between the two germline ends. The CDR3, as DNA: TGCGCCAGCAGCTTGACGGCCGGGGAGAACTATGGCTACACCTTC. This codes for CASSLTAGENYGYTF.

V gene TRBV5-1 combines with J gene TRBJ1-1; tentative D call: TRBD1 (5 bases). This CDR3 has 13 amino acids. Germline V CDR1 and CDR2: SGHRS, YFSETQ. V was pared by 3 bases and J by 1 base, with 7 bases between. The DNA of the CDR3 is TGCGCCAGCAGCTCTCAGGGGAACACTGAAGCTTTCTTT. Its translation: CASSSQGNTEAFF.

The rearrangement links TRBV4-2 to TRBJ2-3; 11 bases line up with TRBD1. This CDR3 region has 17 residues. Germline V gene sequence: CDR1 LGHNA, CDR2 YNFKEQ. Trimming removed 3 bases from V and 4 bases from J; junction bases left unmatched: 9. In nucleotides, the CDR3 is TGTGCCAGCAGCCAGGGTTCCTTGGGACAGGGGGCAGATACGCAGTATTTT. This sequence encodes CASSQGSLGQGADTQYF.

This clone appeared once. The chain recombines TRBV5-1 with TRBJ2-5; TRBD1 is a possible D gene (7 bases). There are 15 residues in the CDR3. Trimming shortened V by 4 bases and J by 5 bases, and 18 bases separated the two germline ends. Germline values: CDR1 SGHRS, CDR2 YFSETQ. CDR3 in amino acids: CASSRGTAEGETQYF. The CDR3 bases are TGCGCCAGCAGCCGAGGGACAGCGGAGGGGGAGACCCAGTACTTC. The entire variable domain, with the rest obtained from reference TRBV5-1 and TRBJ2-5, is as follows: KAGVTQTPRYLIKTRGQQVTLSCSPISGHRSVSWYQQTPGQGLQFLFEYFSETQRNKGNFPGRFSGRQFSNSRSEMNVSTLELGDSALYLCASSRGTAEGETQYFGPGTRLLVL.

The V call is TRBV5-5, the J call TRBJ2-3, with 8 nucleotides matching TRBD2. The trim removed 4 bases at V and 2 bases at J, leaving 9 bases unmatched. This CDR3 is 16 amino acids long. Germline V gives CDR1 SGHKS, CDR2 YYEKEE (reference sequence). The CDR3 DNA sequence: TGTGCCAGCAGCGCTCAAAGCGGGGGCCACACAGATACGCAGTATTTT. Translating gives CASSAQSGGHTDTQYF.

The rearrangement joins TRBV7-9 to TRBJ1-6; 8 nucleotides match TRBD1. Germline CDR1 and CDR2: SEHNR and FQNEAQ (reference sequence). Germline trimming cut 3 bases from V and 7 bases from J; bases unmatched to any gene: 5. CDR3 length: 15 amino acids. The CDR3 region is CASSFDRGQNSPLHF. As DNA, the CDR3 is TGTGCCAGCAGCTTCGACAGGGGCCAAAATTCACCCCTCCACTTT.

The chain has TRBV15 and TRBJ2-7; 11 nucleotides align to TRBD2. The CDR3 runs to 16 residues. CDR1 is LNHNV, CDR2 YYDKDF, per germline (reference sequence). Trimming at V came to 4 bases and at J to 2 bases, leaving 7 bases not matched to a gene. The DNA of the CDR3 is TGTGCCACCAGCATCTCCCTAGCGGGGGGTGCCTACGAGCAGTACTTC. Translating gives CATSISLAGGAYEQYF. The entire variable domain, with the rest obtained from reference TRBV15 and TRBJ2-7, is as follows: DAMVIQNPRYQVTQFGKPVTLSCSQTLNHNVMYWYQQKSSQAPKLLFHYYDKDFNNEADTPDNFQSRRPNTSFCFLDIRSPGLGDTAMYLCATSISLAGGAYEQYFGPGTRLTVT.

As concerns this clone: Its ends do not fully match the called genes, so a read error is possible. The chain combines TRBV11-2 with TRBJ2-1; TRBD2 might be the D (6 bases). CDR1 SGHAT and CDR2 FQNNGV come from the germline V gene. The CDR3 covers 12 residues. DNA for the CDR3: TGTGCCAGCAGCTTGCCGGGGGTCCACTGTGTCTTC. Translation: CASSLPGVHCVF.

The V gene is TRBV25-1, the J gene TRBJ1-2; no clear D gene. This CDR3 contains 12 residues. V lost 2 bases and J 4 bases, leaving 5 bases between the germline ends. In germline, CDR1 is MGHDK, CDR2 SYGVNS. The CDR3 loop reads CASSENGYGYTF. CDR3 in DNA: TGTGCCAGCAGTGAAAACGGCTATGGCTACACCTTC.

The gene calls are TRBV4-1 and TRBJ2-1; D is ambiguous. The ends were cut back, 2 bases at V and 2 bases at J, with 16 bases in the middle. Germline CDR1 and CDR2: MGHRA and YSYEKL. This CDR3 has 17 residues. The CDR3 is CASSQLTTALTYNEQFF. DNA of the CDR3: TGCGCCAGCAGCCAACTCACAACAGCCTTGACCTACAATGAGCAGTTCTTC.

The chain recombines TRBV5-1 with TRBJ2-5, with TRBD1 identical over 10 bases. This CDR3 has 16 residues. Germline lookup yields CDR1 SGHRS and CDR2 YFSETQ. The V gene end was trimmed by 4 bases and the J gene end by 3 bases; junction bases not matched to a gene: 9. The CDR3 DNA sequence: TGCGCCAGCAGCGGGGGGACCGGGACAGGGGAAGAGACCCAGTACTTC. Amino acid sequence: CASSGGTGTGEETQYF.